The rows below give T cell receptor beta chains drawn from one sample of a study of response to subunit inactivated influenza vaccine. TCRdb analysed the RT-PCR reads with MiXCR anew, one entry per CDR3 protein. The sample carries a few hundred thousand distinct CDR3 sequences, approximately 11% recorded once. Sequenced here: PBMCs from blood, sampled more than 35 days after vaccination. These TCRs come from a man in his forties or fifties who received an inactivated influenza vaccine. The CDR3 runs from the conserved cysteine through the conserved F or W. Each record gives: D gene, clone size, V gene, J gene, CDR3 DNA, CDR3 protein. D genes are given only for firm matches. A clone size is listed for some rows: how often the clone was seen (once, few, many), or a class if it is expanded.

d_gene: .
abundance: .
v_gene: TRBV9
j_gene: TRBJ2-1
CDR3nt: TGTGCCAGCAGTCGACTACGAGAGCAGTTCTTC
CDR3aa: CASSRLREQFF

d_gene: .
abundance: .
v_gene: TRBV2
j_gene: TRBJ2-7
CDR3nt: TGTGCCAGCAGTGCCGGGCCCTATACCGAGCAGTACTTC
CDR3aa: CASSAGPYTEQYF

d_gene: TRBD1
abundance: .
v_gene: TRBV11-3
j_gene: TRBJ2-1
CDR3nt: TGTGCCAGCAGCTTAGTTGGCAGGGGGCTTAGTGAGCAGTTCTTC
CDR3aa: CASSLVGRGLSEQFF

d_gene: TRBD1
abundance: few
v_gene: TRBV7-2
j_gene: TRBJ2-7
CDR3nt: TGTGCCAGCAGCTTCGCGGGACAGGGTGCCTACGAGCAGTACTTC
CDR3aa: CASSFAGQGAYEQYF

d_gene: TRBD2
abundance: .
v_gene: TRBV6-2/TRBV6-3
j_gene: TRBJ2-3
CDR3nt: TGTGCCAGCAGGATAACTAGCGCAGATACGCAGTATTTT
CDR3aa: CASRITSADTQYF

d_gene: .
abundance: many
v_gene: TRBV5-6
j_gene: TRBJ2-1
CDR3nt: TGTGCCAGCAGCATCTCTCTTCAGGCCTCCAGGCAGTTCTTC
CDR3aa: CASSISLQASRQFF

d_gene: .
abundance: few
v_gene: TRBV5-4
j_gene: TRBJ2-1
CDR3nt: TGTGCCAGCAGCTTTAAGTACCGGGATGAGCAGTTCTTC
CDR3aa: CASSFKYRDEQFF

d_gene: .
abundance: .
v_gene: TRBV11-2
j_gene: TRBJ1-5
CDR3nt: TGTGCCAGCAGCTTAGAGCAGGCTTTAAGCAATCAGCCCCAGCATTTT
CDR3aa: CASSLEQALSNQPQHF

d_gene: .
abundance: .
v_gene: TRBV15
j_gene: TRBJ2-1
CDR3nt: TGTGCCACCAGAGTCAGGGTCGAGGAGGAGCAGTTCTTC
CDR3aa: CATRVRVEEEQFF

d_gene: .
abundance: .
v_gene: TRBV12-3/TRBV12-4
j_gene: TRBJ2-7
CDR3nt: TGTGCCAGCAGTGTAGGCGGAGGGGGGACACCGTACGAGCAGTACTTC
CDR3aa: CASSVGGGGTPYEQYF

d_gene: .
abundance: few
v_gene: TRBV11-2
j_gene: TRBJ2-1
CDR3nt: TGTGCCTGCCGGCCGGGGGCGCGCAATGAGCAGTTCTTC
CDR3aa: CACRPGARNEQFF

d_gene: .
abundance: few
v_gene: TRBV25-1
j_gene: TRBJ2-1
CDR3nt: TGTGCCAGCAGTGAAAGCAAGGGGATTAATGAGCAGTTCTTC
CDR3aa: CASSESKGINEQFF

d_gene: .
abundance: .
v_gene: TRBV5-6
j_gene: TRBJ2-7
CDR3nt: TGTGCCAGCAGCTGGAGCGACGAGCAGTACTTC
CDR3aa: CASSWSDEQYF

d_gene: .
abundance: few
v_gene: TRBV5-1
j_gene: TRBJ2-2
CDR3nt: TGCGCCAGCAGCTTGAGGACGGATTCCGGGGAGCTGTTTTTT
CDR3aa: CASSLRTDSGELFF

d_gene: .
abundance: many
v_gene: TRBV12-3/TRBV12-4
j_gene: TRBJ2-7
CDR3nt: TGTGCCAGCAGTTTGCTCCACACCACTCCTACCTACGAGCAGTACTTC
CDR3aa: CASSLLHTTPTYEQYF

d_gene: TRBD1
abundance: .
v_gene: TRBV6-1
j_gene: TRBJ2-7
CDR3nt: TGTGCCAGCAGTAAGACAGGGGGCAGGTGGGAGCAGTACTTC
CDR3aa: CASSKTGGRWEQYF

d_gene: TRBD1
abundance: few
v_gene: TRBV7-6
j_gene: TRBJ1-1
CDR3nt: TGTGCCAGCAGTCGGAATTCGGGACAGGGGGTTTTTGGAGCTTTCTTT
CDR3aa: CASSRNSGQGVFGAFF

d_gene: .
abundance: many
v_gene: TRBV20-1
j_gene: TRBJ1-2
CDR3nt: TGCAGTGCTAGAGGGCAGGGTCAAGGCTACACCTTC
CDR3aa: CSARGQGQGYTF

d_gene: .
abundance: .
v_gene: TRBV3-1
j_gene: TRBJ2-1
CDR3nt: TGTGCCAGCAGCCACCCCGGGCCAGAGCAGTTCTTC
CDR3aa: CASSHPGPEQFF

d_gene: TRBD1
abundance: many
v_gene: TRBV12-3/TRBV12-4
j_gene: TRBJ1-1
CDR3nt: TGTGCCAGCAGTCGCCCGGGACAGACGGAAGCTTTCTTT
CDR3aa: CASSRPGQTEAFF

d_gene: TRBD1
abundance: .
v_gene: TRBV7-8
j_gene: TRBJ1-5
CDR3nt: TGTGCCAGCAGCCCTTCGGGGACAGCTAGCAATCAGCCCCAGCATTTT
CDR3aa: CASSPSGTASNQPQHF

d_gene: TRBD1
abundance: many
v_gene: TRBV5-8
j_gene: TRBJ1-2
CDR3nt: TGTGCCAGCAGGTTAACAGGGGGCTATGGCTACACCTTC
CDR3aa: CASRLTGGYGYTF

d_gene: .
abundance: many
v_gene: TRBV11-2
j_gene: TRBJ2-1
CDR3nt: TGTGCCAGCAGCGCCAGTAATGAGCAGTTCTTC
CDR3aa: CASSASNEQFF

d_gene: .
abundance: .
v_gene: TRBV7-9
j_gene: TRBJ2-7
CDR3nt: TGTGCCAGCAGCCAAACCCTGTCCTACACTTCGGGGGAGCAGTACTTC
CDR3aa: CASSQTLSYTSGEQYF

d_gene: .
abundance: few
v_gene: TRBV12-3/TRBV12-4
j_gene: TRBJ2-5
CDR3nt: TGTGCCAGCAGTAGAAGACAGGAGGGGACCCAGTACTTC
CDR3aa: CASSRRQEGTQYF

d_gene: TRBD2
abundance: many
v_gene: TRBV7-8
j_gene: TRBJ2-1
CDR3nt: TGTGCCAGCAGCTTAGCGTCACGGACTAGATCCTACAATGAGCAGTTCTTC
CDR3aa: CASSLASRTRSYNEQFF

d_gene: .
abundance: .
v_gene: TRBV10-3
j_gene: TRBJ1-3
CDR3nt: TGTGCCATCACCCAGACGGAGGGCAGGGGAAACACCATATATTTT
CDR3aa: CAITQTEGRGNTIYF

d_gene: TRBD2
abundance: .
v_gene: TRBV7-2
j_gene: TRBJ2-5
CDR3nt: TGTGCCAGCAGCTTGAGTGGACTAGTGACGAAAGAGACCCAGTACTTC
CDR3aa: CASSLSGLVTKETQYF

d_gene: TRBD1
abundance: many
v_gene: TRBV7-2
j_gene: TRBJ2-7
CDR3nt: TGTGCCAGCAGCCGGGACAGGGGGCTCCTATACTTC
CDR3aa: CASSRDRGLLYF

d_gene: .
abundance: few
v_gene: TRBV24-1
j_gene: TRBJ2-1
CDR3nt: TGTGCCACCAGTGAGGAGAGTACAGGGAGCAGTGAGCAGTTCTTC
CDR3aa: CATSEESTGSSEQFF

d_gene: .
abundance: few
v_gene: TRBV10-1
j_gene: TRBJ2-2
CDR3nt: TGCGCCAGCAGTGAGTCTAGGGGGTCCGGGGAGCTGTTTTTT
CDR3aa: CASSESRGSGELFF

d_gene: TRBD2
abundance: many
v_gene: TRBV20-1
j_gene: TRBJ2-3
CDR3nt: TGCAGTGCAATGGGACTAGCGGGAATCACAGATACGCAGTATTTT
CDR3aa: CSAMGLAGITDTQYF

d_gene: .
abundance: few
v_gene: TRBV20-1
j_gene: TRBJ2-1
CDR3nt: TGCAGTGCTAGAGGGCCCCCTTACTCCTACAATGAGCAGTTCTTC
CDR3aa: CSARGPPYSYNEQFF

d_gene: .
abundance: few
v_gene: TRBV5-1
j_gene: TRBJ1-2
CDR3nt: TGCGCCAGCAGCTTGAACGTAGGGATAGGCTACACCTTC
CDR3aa: CASSLNVGIGYTF

d_gene: TRBD1
abundance: few
v_gene: TRBV18
j_gene: TRBJ2-1
CDR3nt: TGTGCCAGCTCACCTCGGACAGGGGACAATTACAATGAGCAGTTCTTC
CDR3aa: CASSPRTGDNYNEQFF

d_gene: .
abundance: many
v_gene: TRBV20-1
j_gene: TRBJ1-6
CDR3nt: TGCAGTGCTAGAGTCGGAACGGATAATTCACCCCTCCACTTT
CDR3aa: CSARVGTDNSPLHF

d_gene: .
abundance: many
v_gene: TRBV5-1
j_gene: TRBJ2-3
CDR3nt: TGCGCCAGCAGCTTGGATGCGGACCTCACAGATACGCAGTATTTT
CDR3aa: CASSLDADLTDTQYF

d_gene: .
abundance: .
v_gene: TRBV29-1
j_gene: TRBJ2-3
CDR3nt: TGCAGCGTTCTACTGGTTGATACGCAGTATTTT
CDR3aa: CSVLLVDTQYF

d_gene: .
abundance: .
v_gene: TRBV27
j_gene: TRBJ1-4
CDR3nt: TGTGCCAGCAGTTTAGGGGGGCCGGGTGAAAAACTGTTTTTT
CDR3aa: CASSLGGPGEKLFF

d_gene: .
abundance: many
v_gene: TRBV5-1
j_gene: TRBJ2-7
CDR3nt: TGCGCCAGCAGCTTGGTGACTAGTGCTTACGAGCAGTACTTC
CDR3aa: CASSLVTSAYEQYF

d_gene: TRBD1
abundance: many
v_gene: TRBV3-1
j_gene: TRBJ2-2
CDR3nt: TGTGCCAGCAGCCGCACCGGGACAGGGAACACCGGGGAGCTGTTTTTT
CDR3aa: CASSRTGTGNTGELFF

d_gene: .
abundance: .
v_gene: TRBV20-1
j_gene: TRBJ2-1
CDR3nt: TGCTGCGCTAGAGATCTCAAACGGGATTCATTCAATGAGCAGTTCTTC
CDR3aa: CCARDLKRDSFNEQFF

d_gene: .
abundance: few
v_gene: TRBV20-1
j_gene: TRBJ2-3
CDR3nt: TGCAGTGCTAGGCCCCCGGGCCGGGCAGATACGCAGTATTTT
CDR3aa: CSARPPGRADTQYF

d_gene: .
abundance: few
v_gene: TRBV29-1
j_gene: TRBJ1-5
CDR3nt: TGCAGCGTCGCAGGGGACTTGACTCAGCCCCAGCATTTT
CDR3aa: CSVAGDLTQPQHF

d_gene: .
abundance: few
v_gene: TRBV7-2
j_gene: TRBJ1-2
CDR3nt: TGTGCCAGCAGGCAAGGCCGAGGGGGTGGTGGCTACACCTTC
CDR3aa: CASRQGRGGGGYTF

d_gene: TRBD1
abundance: few
v_gene: TRBV27
j_gene: TRBJ2-1
CDR3nt: TGTGCCAGCAGGCTCAGGGGGAGATCCTACAATGAGCAGTTCTTC
CDR3aa: CASRLRGRSYNEQFF

d_gene: .
abundance: many
v_gene: TRBV18
j_gene: TRBJ1-3
CDR3nt: TGTGCCAGCTCACCGACAGGCCTCTCTGGAAACACCATATATTTT
CDR3aa: CASSPTGLSGNTIYF

d_gene: .
abundance: few
v_gene: TRBV7-8
j_gene: TRBJ2-2
CDR3nt: TGTGCCAGCAGCTTCCACGGGGGTGCCGGGGAGCTGTTTTTT
CDR3aa: CASSFHGGAGELFF

d_gene: TRBD1
abundance: .
v_gene: TRBV5-1
j_gene: TRBJ2-1
CDR3nt: TGCGCCAGCAGCTCCGAGGACAGGGCTAAAGAGCAGTTCTTC
CDR3aa: CASSSEDRAKEQFF

d_gene: .
abundance: few
v_gene: TRBV12-3/TRBV12-4
j_gene: TRBJ2-4
CDR3nt: TGTGCCAGCAGTTTTCCGGGGACCCTAGCCAAAAACATTCAGTACTTC
CDR3aa: CASSFPGTLAKNIQYF

d_gene: TRBD1
abundance: .
v_gene: TRBV20-1
j_gene: TRBJ2-4
CDR3nt: TGCAGTGCTAGGTCGACAGGGACGACCGGGAACATTCAGTACTTC
CDR3aa: CSARSTGTTGNIQYF

d_gene: .
abundance: few
v_gene: TRBV3-1
j_gene: TRBJ2-6
CDR3nt: TGTGCCAGCAGCCAAGACGTTTCCGGGGCCAACGTCCTGACTTTC
CDR3aa: CASSQDVSGANVLTF

d_gene: .
abundance: many
v_gene: TRBV5-1
j_gene: TRBJ1-1
CDR3nt: TGCGCCAGCAGCTTGGAATGGGGGACTGAAGCTTTCTTT
CDR3aa: CASSLEWGTEAFF

d_gene: .
abundance: .
v_gene: TRBV28
j_gene: TRBJ1-5
CDR3nt: TGTGCCAGCAGTTTATTAGGGAGCAAAAGCAATCAGCCCCAGCATTTT
CDR3aa: CASSLLGSKSNQPQHF

d_gene: .
abundance: .
v_gene: TRBV7-2
j_gene: TRBJ2-2
CDR3nt: TGTGCCAGCAGCTTACAGGGAGGCGGGGAGCTGTTTTTT
CDR3aa: CASSLQGGGELFF

d_gene: TRBD2
abundance: .
v_gene: TRBV5-1
j_gene: TRBJ2-7
CDR3nt: TGCGCCAGCACCCAAGTTAGCGGGAGTTGGTACGAGCAGTACTTC
CDR3aa: CASTQVSGSWYEQYF

d_gene: .
abundance: many
v_gene: TRBV20-1
j_gene: TRBJ2-7
CDR3nt: TGCAGTGCTAGAGATTCCCGGCGGGTAACCTACGAGCAGTACTTC
CDR3aa: CSARDSRRVTYEQYF

d_gene: TRBD2
abundance: many
v_gene: TRBV5-1
j_gene: TRBJ2-1
CDR3nt: TGCGCCAGCAGCGCCATTAGCGGGGGGGCCTACAATGAGCAGTTCTTC
CDR3aa: CASSAISGGAYNEQFF